Presented here are 21 T cell receptor beta chains from one specimen sequenced in a study of T cell changes during pregnancy in multiple sclerosis. The assay was immunoSEQ multiplex PCR, and TCRdb's table has in-frame clones only and misses some. The data hold 20,000 to 25,000 clones, with approximately 95% observed a single time. The starting material was CD8+ T cells from peripheral blood mononuclear cells, obtained in the third trimester of pregnancy. The origin of the receptors is a female donor with multiple sclerosis, enrolled in a pregnancy study.

The chain is built from TRBV27 and TRBJ2-3, with D possibly matching TRBD1 (6 bases). The germline gives CDR1 MNHEY, CDR2 SMNVEV (reference sequence). Trimming pared 8 bases from V and 5 bases from J, leaving 14 bases between. The CDR3 contains 13 residues. The CDR3 loop reads CASGTHREDTQYF. In DNA form, the CDR3 reads TGTGCCAGCGGGACCCACAGGGAAGATACGCAGTATTTT.

The J gene is TRBJ2-5, the V gene TRBV9; a possible D gene is TRBD1 (6 bases). The germline CDR1 and CDR2 sequences are SGDLS and YYNGEE. This CDR3 has 13 residues. The ends were cut back, 4 bases at V and 7 bases at J, with 14 bases in the middle. The CDR3 sequence is CASSLQGLGTQYF. The DNA for the CDR3 is TGTGCCAGCAGCTTACAGGGTTTAGGGACCCAGTACTTC.

V and J are TRBV4-1 and TRBJ2-4; TRBD2 matches at 10 bases. Germline CDR1 reads MGHRA; CDR2 reads YSYEKL. The CDR3 covers 14 residues. The ends lost 4 bases at V and 5 bases at J; junction bases unmatched: 2. For the CDR3, the DNA is TGCGCCAGCAGCCCCCTAGCGGGGGAAAACATTCAGTACTTC. This codes for CASSPLAGENIQYF.

The chain joins TRBV11-2 to TRBJ2-1; 10 bases are a match to TRBD1. Germline V gene sequence: CDR1 SGHAT, CDR2 FQNNGV. The junction had 1 base not matched to a gene; V was cut back by 3 bases and J by 8 bases. This CDR3 is 13 amino acids long. The CDR3 reads CASSLGQGYEQFF. In nucleotides, the CDR3 is TGTGCCAGCAGCTTGGGACAGGGGTATGAGCAGTTCTTC.

V and J are TRBV9 and TRBJ2-1; D is ambiguous. The germline V gene encodes CDR1 SGDLS and CDR2 YYNGEE. CDR3 length: 13 residues. V was shortened by 3 bases and J by 3 bases, with 7 bases between the two germline ends. CDR3 coding DNA: TGTGCCAGCAGCGGGAGCGACTACAATGAGCAGTTCTTC. It encodes CASSGSDYNEQFF.

The gene calls are TRBV11-3 and TRBJ2-1, with TRBD1 matching 12 bases. The CDR3 is 18 amino acids. V trimming: 6 bases; J trimming: 8 bases; junction bases outside the gene matches: 17. CDR1 and CDR2 from the germline V gene are SGHNT and YENEEA. CDR3 amino acids: CASSPSGTGGKKRHEQFF. CDR3 coding DNA: TGTGCCAGCAGTCCGAGCGGGACAGGGGGCAAGAAGAGGCATGAGCAGTTCTTC.

This clone has only one observation. This chain uses TRBV29-1 with TRBJ2-1; TRBD2 might be the D (6 bases). The germline V and J ends were trimmed by 3 bases and 7 bases, with 10 bases remaining between them. Germline CDR1 and CDR2: SQVTM and ANQGSEA. The CDR3 is 12 residues long. CDR3 residues: CSVELAQNEQFF. CDR3 nucleotide sequence: TGCAGCGTTGAGCTAGCGCAGAATGAGCAGTTCTTC.

Concerning this clone itself: The identical CDR3 is also encoded by other nucleotide sequences in the sample. The chain recombines TRBV27 with TRBJ2-7; 7 bases are shared with TRBD2. This CDR3 region has 13 residues. Trimming at V came to 2 bases and at J to 3 bases, leaving 1 base not matched to a gene. Germline CDR1 MNHEY, CDR2 SMNVEV (reference sequence). CDR3 sequence: CASSLGGGYEQYF. As DNA, the CDR3 is TGTGCCAGCAGTTTAGGGGGGGGCTACGAGCAGTACTTC.

The chain combines TRBV5-1 with TRBJ1-1; 12 bases are shared with TRBD1. J gave up 3 bases and V 4 bases, and 10 bases lay outside the gene matches. The CDR3 sequence is 17 residues long. Germline assignment: CDR1 SGHRS and CDR2 YFSETQ. Here the CDR3 DNA reads TGCGCCAGCAGCCGGGCCGGGACAGGGGGCGCGGACACTGAAGCTTTCTTT. This translates into CASSRAGTGGADTEAFF.

This clone was counted once. J is TRBJ1-4 and V is TRBV10-3; possibly TRBD1 for D (5 bases). The CDR3 has 15 amino acids. V dropped 2 bases and J dropped 3 bases, with 10 bases sitting between them. From germline, CDR1 is ENHRY and CDR2 SYGVKD. The CDR3 sequence: CAISEEARANEKLFF. In DNA, the CDR3 is TGTGCCATCAGTGAGGAGGCCAGGGCTAATGAAAAACTGTTTTTT.

This chain connects TRBV30 to TRBJ2-7; TRBD1 agrees at 11 bases. The CDR3 loop spans 14 amino acids. V lost 1 base and J lost 7; bases outside the gene matches: 6. CDR1 is GTSNPN, CDR2 SVGIG, per germline (reference sequence). The DNA for the CDR3 is TGTGCCTGGAGTGGGGCTGGGACAGGGGGTGAGCAGTACTTC. Its protein product is CAWSGAGTGGEQYF.

A single count supports this clone. V usage is TRBV19 and J usage is TRBJ2-7; maybe TRBD1 (6 bases). There are 13 residues in the CDR3. Germline CDR1 reads LNHDA; CDR2 reads SQIVND (reference sequence). Trimming left V 6 bases short and J 5 bases short, with 14 bases between. The CDR3 sequence: CASSPGHPDEQYF. The CDR3 DNA sequence: TGTGCCAGTAGCCCGGGACATCCTGACGAGCAGTACTTC.

As to this clone: One junction end does not reproduce the germline sequence, and a read error may be involved. J is TRBJ2-5 and V is TRBV5-1, with 9 positions matching TRBD1. There are 15 residues in the CDR3. Germline-derived CDR1 and CDR2 are SGHRS and YFSETQ. The CDR3 nucleotides read TGCGCCAGCAGCTTGGGGGACAGGGCCCAAGAGTCCCAGTACTTC. Translated: CASSLGDRAQESQYF.

The chain links TRBV11-2 to TRBJ2-1; 7 nucleotides agree with TRBD2. Per the germline V gene, CDR1 is SGHAT and CDR2 is FQNNGV. With V trimmed by 5 bases and J by 5 bases, 6 bases remained unmatched. The CDR3 spans 14 residues. Here the CDR3 DNA reads TGTGCCAGCAGCCTATTTGGGGGGGACAATGAGCAGTTCTTC. Translated, it gives CASSLFGGDNEQFF.

This chain joins TRBV27 and TRBJ1-5, with no clear D. Germline V lookup: CDR1 MNHEY, CDR2 SMNVEV (reference sequence). The CDR3 is made up of 13 amino acids. Deletions cut 2 bases from V and 5 bases from J, with 7 bases between. The DNA for the CDR3 is TGTGCCAGCAGTTTAGGGCGGGATCAGCCCCAGCATTTT. It translates to CASSLGRDQPQHF.

The chain employs TRBV11-1 and TRBJ2-2; 13 bases agree with TRBD2. V shed 2 bases, J shed 4 bases, and the junction held 4 bases outside the gene matches. Germline CDR1 reads SGHAT; CDR2 reads FQDESV (reference sequence). The CDR3 totals 17 residues. CDR3 sequence (DNA): TGTGCCAGCAGCTTAACTAGCGGGGGGGCCATCACCGGGGAGCTGTTTTTT. Amino acids: CASSLTSGGAITGELFF.

This clone was detected only once. This rearrangement joins TRBV27 to TRBJ2-1; TRBD2 matches 7 bases. V trimming: 5 bases; J trimming: 2 bases; junction bases outside the gene matches: 12. Germline values: CDR1 MNHEY, CDR2 SMNVEV (reference sequence). The CDR3 has 17 amino acids. The CDR3 nucleotides are TGTGCCAGCAGTCCCCTCCAGGCGGGAGCGGCCTACAATGAGCAGTTCTTC. Its protein is CASSPLQAGAAYNEQFF.

The rearrangement uses TRBV30 and TRBJ2-7; no reliable D call. The CDR3 sequence is 11 residues long. CDR1 is GTSNPN, CDR2 SVGIG, per germline (reference sequence). V lost 4 bases and J lost 13, with 17 bases in between. CDR3 nucleotide sequence: TGTGCCTGGAACTCCGCCCCGGAGATTTACTTC. Translation gives CAWNSAPEIYF.

This chain connects TRBV7-9 to TRBJ2-1; 9 bases are shared with TRBD1. The J segment lost 0 bases and the V segment lost 3 bases, leaving 9 bases of the junction unmatched. The length of the CDR3 is 18 residues. Germline values: CDR1 SEHNR, CDR2 FQNEAQ (reference sequence). The CDR3 reads CASSFPTGGGGSYNEQFF. In nucleotides, the CDR3 is TGTGCCAGCAGCTTCCCGACAGGGGGTGGTGGCTCCTACAATGAGCAGTTCTTC.

This rearrangement joins TRBV6-5 to TRBJ1-2; D possibly corresponds to TRBD1 (6 bases). The ends were cut back, 0 bases at V and 3 bases at J, with 11 bases in the middle. The CDR3 is made up of 15 amino acids. Germline values: CDR1 MNHEY, CDR2 SVGAGI. In nucleotides, the CDR3 is TGTGCCAGCAGTTACTCGTCAGGGGCAGACTATGGCTACACCTTC. This gives the protein CASSYSSGADYGYTF.

The CDR3 reads CASSWRGQGYGYTF. For the CDR3, the DNA is TGTGCCAGCAGTTGGAGGGGGCAGGGCTATGGCTACACCTTC. This sequence joins TRBV5-4 and TRBJ1-2; 7 bases are a match to TRBD1. Per germline, CDR1 SGHNT and CDR2 YYREEE (reference sequence). Trimming removed 5 bases from V and 4 bases from J; junction bases left unmatched: 8. The CDR3 has 14 amino acids.